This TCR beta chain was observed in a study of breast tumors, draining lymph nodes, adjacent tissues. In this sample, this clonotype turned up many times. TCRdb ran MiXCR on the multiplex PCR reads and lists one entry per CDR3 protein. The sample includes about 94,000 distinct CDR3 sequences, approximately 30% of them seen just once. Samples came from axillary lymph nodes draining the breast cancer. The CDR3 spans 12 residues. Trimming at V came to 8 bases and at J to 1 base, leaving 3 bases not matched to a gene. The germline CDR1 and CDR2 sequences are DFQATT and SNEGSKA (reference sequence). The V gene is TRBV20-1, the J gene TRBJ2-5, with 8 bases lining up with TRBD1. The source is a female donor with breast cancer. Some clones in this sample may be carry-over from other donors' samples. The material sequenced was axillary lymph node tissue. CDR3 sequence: CSSQGAQETQYF. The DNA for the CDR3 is TGCAGTTCTCAGGGGGCCCAAGAGACCCAGTACTTC.